This passage covers 15 T cell receptor beta chains from one sample sequenced in a study of blood T cells in healthy people across ages. For the second PCR, which ran for about 6 to 11 cycles, a sample-barcoded 5' primer and a J-beta primer mix were used. Each CDR3 protein gets one entry after TCRdb re-called the 5' RACE reads with MiXCR. The sample holds 1.5 million to 2 million distinct CDR3 sequences, approximately 28% seen once. The sample taken for sequencing was blood. Receptors originate from a woman in her thirties in good health.

The sample holds a few counts of this clonotype. The chain combines TRBV7-9 with TRBJ1-4; possible D gene TRBD1, 6 bases. Trimming took off 4 bases at V and 8 bases at J, with 11 bases between the two ends. CDR3 length equals 13 residues. CDR1 and CDR2 (germline): SEHNR, FQNEAQ (reference sequence). The CDR3 DNA sequence: TGTGCCAGCAGCTATTGGACAGCCGAAAAACTGTTTTTT. Translation gives CASSYWTAEKLFF.

This clonotype was seen only a few times. The chain combines TRBV20-1 with TRBJ1-6; tentatively, D is TRBD1 (5 bases). CDR1 and CDR2 (germline): DFQATT, SNEGSKA (reference sequence). This CDR3 spans 13 amino acids. V dropped 6 bases and J dropped 9 bases, with 15 bases sitting between them. CDR3 in amino acids: CSAEKAGSSPLHF. In DNA, the CDR3 is TGCAGTGCCGAAAAGGCAGGGAGTTCACCCCTCCACTTT.

This clonotype was found a few times. The chain is built from TRBV12-3 or TRBV12-4 and TRBJ1-1; 10 nucleotides match TRBD1. This CDR3 spans 17 amino acids. V shed 1 base, J shed 0 bases, and the junction held 5 bases outside the gene matches. CDR3 in amino acids: CASSLVDRGKMNTEAFF. CDR3 sequence (DNA): TGTGCCAGCAGTTTAGTGGACAGGGGGAAGATGAACACTGAAGCTTTCTTT.

In this sample, this clonotype turned up many times. The rearrangement uses TRBV5-6 and TRBJ2-3; D not resolved. CDR3 length: 13 amino acids. The germline V gene has CDR1 SGHDT and CDR2 YYEEEE. Trimming cost V 0 bases and J 7 bases, with 9 bases left between them. The CDR3 here is CASSLGSAYTQYF. The DNA of the CDR3 is TGTGCCAGCAGCTTGGGTTCGGCCTATACGCAGTATTTT.

There are many counts of this clonotype. The chain carries TRBV7-2 and TRBJ2-1, with 8 bases fitting TRBD2. Germline V gene lookup returns CDR1 SGHTA and CDR2 FQGNSA. The CDR3 runs to 20 residues. With V trimmed by 2 bases and J by 0 bases, 15 bases remained unmatched. CDR3 in amino acids: CASSLILAGMGASSYNEQFF. The CDR3 DNA sequence: TGTGCCAGCAGCTTAATATTAGCGGGAATGGGGGCTAGCTCCTACAATGAGCAGTTCTTC.

This chain joins TRBV4-1 and TRBJ2-1; 11 positions match TRBD2. CDR1 MGHRA and CDR2 YSYEKL come from the germline V gene. The V and J ends lost 8 bases and 0 bases, in that order; junction bases with no gene match: 6. The CDR3 runs 16 residues. CDR3: CASESSGGSSYNEQFF. The CDR3 DNA reads as TGCGCCAGCGAGTCTAGCGGGGGGAGCTCCTACAATGAGCAGTTCTTC.

There are a few counts of this clonotype. The CDR3, as DNA: TGTGCCAGCACCCCGGTTGGCCTCCCGGGGCCCGGGGATACGCAGTATTTT. This translates into CASTPVGLPGPGDTQYF. The V call is TRBV28, the J call TRBJ2-3, with D tentatively TRBD1 or TRBD2 (5 bases each). V was pared by 7 bases and J by 6 bases, with 26 bases between. CDR3 length: 17 residues. Germline CDR1 and CDR2: MDHEN and SYDVKM.

This clonotype was picked up many times. This sequence joins TRBV12-3 or TRBV12-4 and TRBJ2-7, with D perhaps TRBD1 or TRBD2 (5 bases each). V dropped 1 base and J dropped 3 bases, with 13 bases sitting between them. The CDR3 is 15 residues long. This CDR3 is CASSLGPGTSYEQYF. CDR3 DNA: TGTGCCAGCAGTTTAGGTCCAGGGACGAGCTACGAGCAGTACTTC.

This clonotype was detected ten times or more. At one end, the junction sequence differs from germline, possibly due to a read error. In nucleotides, the CDR3 is TGTGCCAGCAGTCTCCAGGGGACCGGGGAGCTGTTTTTT. This translates into CASSLQGTGELFF. The chain carries TRBV5-1 and TRBJ2-2; TRBD1 might be the D (6 bases). The germline V gene has CDR1 SGHRS and CDR2 YFSETQ. The CDR3 is 13 amino acids.

This clonotype was found a few times. The chain carries TRBV29-1 and TRBJ2-3; D is perhaps TRBD2 (5 bases). The V gene's germline CDR1 is SQVTM and CDR2 ANQGSEA. This CDR3 contains 15 residues. The V gene lost 2 bases and the J gene lost 2 bases, with 14 bases spanning the gap. The CDR3 DNA reads as TGCAGCGTTGAAATGCTATCGGGGTACACAGATACGCAGTATTTT. Its protein is CSVEMLSGYTDTQYF.

This clonotype was recorded a few times. V gene TRBV10-3 combines with J gene TRBJ2-7, with 14 bases that match TRBD2. V was pared by 2 bases and J by 6 bases, with 3 bases of the junction left unmatched. The V gene's germline CDR1 is ENHRY and CDR2 SYGVKD. The CDR3 runs 15 residues. CDR3 amino acids: CAISEPGLAGAEQYF. CDR3 in DNA: TGTGCCATCAGTGAGCCGGGACTAGCGGGGGCCGAGCAGTACTTC.

The chain carries TRBV19 and TRBJ2-4; D might be TRBD1 or TRBD2, each matching 5 bases. This CDR3 contains 16 residues. Trimming removed 1 base at V and 1 base at J, with 11 bases between. Germline CDR1 is LNHDA and CDR2 is SQIVND (reference sequence). The CDR3 here is CASSIVGTGAKNIQYF. CDR3 sequence (DNA): TGTGCCAGTAGTATAGTCGGGACCGGGGCCAAAAACATTCAGTACTTC.

The chain recombines TRBV3-1 with TRBJ2-3; no clear D. Germline V gene data show CDR1 as LGHDT and CDR2 as YNNKEL (reference sequence). The CDR3 is made up of 18 amino acids. The V and J ends lost 4 bases and 4 bases respectively, with 24 bases between them. CDR3 in amino acids: CASSRHVEKVGSADTQYF. As DNA, the CDR3 is TGTGCCAGCAGCCGCCACGTTGAGAAGGTGGGAAGCGCAGATACGCAGTATTTT.

This clonotype was picked up a small number of times. The chain recombines TRBV5-1 with TRBJ2-7, with 7 bases matching TRBD1. Germline V gene lookup returns CDR1 SGHRS and CDR2 YFSETQ. Unmatched junction bases numbered 8, after V lost 3 bases and J lost 2 bases. This CDR3 region has 15 residues. This chain's CDR3 is CASSSMDRNPYEQYF. CDR3 DNA sequence: TGCGCCAGCAGCTCTATGGACAGGAACCCCTACGAGCAGTACTTC.

This clonotype was picked up many times. The chain carries TRBV5-1 and TRBJ2-3; TRBD2 agrees at 11 bases. The CDR3 is 14 residues long. V dropped 7 bases and J dropped 3; count of bases not matched to a gene: 4. Germline lookup yields CDR1 SGHRS and CDR2 YFSETQ. The chain's CDR3 is CASRRLAGTDTQYF. Written as DNA, the CDR3 is TGCGCCAGCCGCCGACTAGCGGGGACAGATACGCAGTATTTT. Variable domain in full (rest from reference TRBV5-1 and TRBJ2-3): KAGVTQTPRYLIKTRGQQVTLSCSPISGHRSVSWYQQTPGQGLQFLFEYFSETQRNKGNFPGRFSGRQFSNSRSEMNVSTLELGDSALYLCASRRLAGTDTQYFGPGTRLTVL.